These T cell receptor beta chains were read from a single sample in a study of blood T cell repertoires in COVID-19. The protocol was immunoSEQ multiplex PCR, while the TCRdb copy is restricted to in-frame clones and leaves out a portion. The sample records about 160,000 clones, approximately 73% being singletons. Material: peripheral blood. The receptors were gathered from a woman aged 80 or older with acute or convalescent COVID-19. CDR3s include the opening cysteine and the closing phenylalanine or tryptophan. Each record gives: CDR3 length, clone size, V gene, J gene, D gene, CDR3 DNA, CDR3 protein. D genes are given only for firm matches. Rows may omit the clone size; those that give it use once, few, many or a size class.

CDR3 length: 13
clone size: few
V gene: TRBV30
J gene: TRBJ2-1
D gene: .
CDR3 DNA: TGTGCCTGGAGTGCCGGGAACCGCAATGAGCAGTTCTTC
CDR3 protein: CAWSAGNRNEQFF

CDR3 length: 16
clone size: .
V gene: TRBV9
J gene: TRBJ1-6
D gene: .
CDR3 DNA: TGTGCCAGCAACCCATCCGGTGGGGCATTCGATTCACCCCTCCACTTT
CDR3 protein: CASNPSGGAFDSPLHF

CDR3 length: 15
clone size: .
V gene: TRBV7-2
J gene: TRBJ1-3
D gene: .
CDR3 DNA: TGTGCCAGCAGCTTAGCCACAGGGACTGGAAACACCATATATTTT
CDR3 protein: CASSLATGTGNTIYF

CDR3 length: 15
clone size: few
V gene: TRBV9
J gene: TRBJ2-2
D gene: .
CDR3 DNA: TGTGCCAGCAGTCCAGGGTCAGGGAACACCGGGGAGCTGTTTTTT
CDR3 protein: CASSPGSGNTGELFF

CDR3 length: 16
clone size: few
V gene: TRBV5-3
J gene: TRBJ1-5
D gene: TRBD1
CDR3 DNA: TGTGCCAGAAGCCACCGGGACAGGGTTGTTAGTCAGCCCCAGCATTTT
CDR3 protein: CARSHRDRVVSQPQHF

CDR3 length: 13
clone size: .
V gene: TRBV27
J gene: TRBJ2-1
D gene: .
CDR3 DNA: TGTGCCAGCAGTTTATGGCAGTACAATGAGCAGTTCTTC
CDR3 protein: CASSLWQYNEQFF

CDR3 length: 15
clone size: once
V gene: TRBV27
J gene: TRBJ2-6
D gene: TRBD1
CDR3 DNA: TGTGCCAGCAGTCCACAGGGGGCCGGGGCCAACGTCCTGACTTTC
CDR3 protein: CASSPQGAGANVLTF

CDR3 length: 14
clone size: .
V gene: TRBV19
J gene: TRBJ1-5
D gene: TRBD1
CDR3 DNA: TGTGCCAGTAGTATACTGGACAGGGTCCAGCCCCAGCATTTT
CDR3 protein: CASSILDRVQPQHF

CDR3 length: 12
clone size: few
V gene: TRBV29-1
J gene: TRBJ1-2
D gene: .
CDR3 DNA: TGCAGCGCCGGGACTGAGGTCTATGGCTACACCTTC
CDR3 protein: CSAGTEVYGYTF

CDR3 length: 17
clone size: many
V gene: TRBV2
J gene: TRBJ1-2
D gene: .
CDR3 DNA: TGTGCCAGCAGTCCAATACTTACCGGACATCCCAACTATGGCTACACCTTC
CDR3 protein: CASSPILTGHPNYGYTF

CDR3 length: 15
clone size: .
V gene: TRBV9
J gene: TRBJ2-3
D gene: .
CDR3 DNA: TGTGCCAGCAGCGACTACGGCGGAAACACAGATACGCAGTATTTT
CDR3 protein: CASSDYGGNTDTQYF

CDR3 length: 15
clone size: .
V gene: TRBV7-7
J gene: TRBJ2-3
D gene: .
CDR3 DNA: TGTGCTAGCAGCTTAGCACTAGGAACGACTGATACGCAGTATTTT
CDR3 protein: CASSLALGTTDTQYF

CDR3 length: 15
clone size: .
V gene: TRBV6-4
J gene: TRBJ1-2
D gene: .
CDR3 DNA: TGTGCCAGCAGTGAAGAAACAGGGACAAACTATGGCTACACCTTC
CDR3 protein: CASSEETGTNYGYTF

CDR3 length: 15
clone size: .
V gene: TRBV7-2
J gene: TRBJ2-7
D gene: .
CDR3 DNA: TGTGCCAGCAGCTTTAGCGGAAGAGGGGCCTACGAGCAGTACTTC
CDR3 protein: CASSFSGRGAYEQYF

CDR3 length: 12
clone size: .
V gene: TRBV12-5
J gene: TRBJ1-1
D gene: .
CDR3 DNA: TGTGCTAGTGCCTTAGGACAGAGAGAAGCTTTCTTT
CDR3 protein: CASALGQREAFF

CDR3 length: 13
clone size: .
V gene: TRBV5-1
J gene: TRBJ1-4
D gene: .
CDR3 DNA: TGCGCCAGCGGCTTACAGGGTTTTGAAAAACTGTTTTTT
CDR3 protein: CASGLQGFEKLFF

CDR3 length: 19
clone size: .
V gene: TRBV5-4
J gene: TRBJ2-3
D gene: TRBD2
CDR3 DNA: TGTGCCAGCAGCTTGGGCAGGTGGGCGGGAGGGCCGTTTACAGATACGCAGTATTTT
CDR3 protein: CASSLGRWAGGPFTDTQYF

CDR3 length: 14
clone size: .
V gene: TRBV7-8
J gene: TRBJ1-4
D gene: .
CDR3 DNA: TGTGCCAGCAGCAGAGCGGGGGACACTGAAAAACTGTTTTTT
CDR3 protein: CASSRAGDTEKLFF

CDR3 length: 15
clone size: .
V gene: TRBV19
J gene: TRBJ1-1
D gene: .
CDR3 DNA: TGTGCCAGTAGTATAGCGGCAGGGGCGTCCACTGAAGCTTTCTTT
CDR3 protein: CASSIAAGASTEAFF

CDR3 length: 15
clone size: .
V gene: TRBV6-1
J gene: TRBJ1-1
D gene: .
CDR3 DNA: TGTGCCAGCAGTGAAATGGGGGCCGGGTGGACTGAAGCTTTCTTT
CDR3 protein: CASSEMGAGWTEAFF

CDR3 length: 14
clone size: .
V gene: TRBV19
J gene: TRBJ1-5
D gene: TRBD1
CDR3 DNA: TGTGCCAGTATAGGGACAGGGGGCAATCAGCCCCAGCATTTT
CDR3 protein: CASIGTGGNQPQHF

CDR3 length: 16
clone size: .
V gene: TRBV7-2
J gene: TRBJ2-7
D gene: TRBD1
CDR3 DNA: TGTGCCAGCAGCTTCCAATTAGGGACAGGGGGTTACGAGCAGTACTTC
CDR3 protein: CASSFQLGTGGYEQYF

CDR3 length: 13
clone size: few
V gene: TRBV30
J gene: TRBJ1-3
D gene: .
CDR3 DNA: TGTGCCTGCACCCCGGGGAGTGGAAACACCATATATTTT
CDR3 protein: CACTPGSGNTIYF

CDR3 length: 13
clone size: .
V gene: TRBV6-2/TRBV6-3
J gene: TRBJ2-7
D gene: .
CDR3 DNA: TGTGCCAGCAGTCACGACAGAGCCTACGAGCAGTACTTC
CDR3 protein: CASSHDRAYEQYF

CDR3 length: 13
clone size: .
V gene: TRBV29-1
J gene: TRBJ2-3
D gene: TRBD2
CDR3 DNA: TGCAGCGTTCGTCTAGCGGGCACAGATACGCAGTATTTT
CDR3 protein: CSVRLAGTDTQYF

CDR3 length: 13
clone size: .
V gene: TRBV5-1
J gene: TRBJ1-2
D gene: TRBD1
CDR3 DNA: TGCGCCAGCAGCCCGGGACAGCTTTATGGCTACACCTTC
CDR3 protein: CASSPGQLYGYTF

CDR3 length: 14
clone size: .
V gene: TRBV3-1/TRBV3-2
J gene: TRBJ2-5
D gene: .
CDR3 DNA: TGTGCCAGCAGCCAAGCGGGTAACCAAGAGACCCAGTACTTC
CDR3 protein: CASSQAGNQETQYF

CDR3 length: 14
clone size: .
V gene: TRBV7-8
J gene: TRBJ1-5
D gene: .
CDR3 DNA: TGTGCCAGCAGCCGAACAGGGTCGGATCAGCCCCAGCATTTT
CDR3 protein: CASSRTGSDQPQHF

CDR3 length: 14
clone size: .
V gene: TRBV5-1
J gene: TRBJ1-1
D gene: .
CDR3 DNA: TGCGCCAGCAGCTTGGACAGCTCGAACACTGAAGCTTTCTTT
CDR3 protein: CASSLDSSNTEAFF

CDR3 length: 14
clone size: .
V gene: TRBV7-6
J gene: TRBJ2-7
D gene: TRBD1
CDR3 DNA: TGTGCCAGCAGCTTAGTACAGGGGGCGGGCGAGCAGTACTTC
CDR3 protein: CASSLVQGAGEQYF

CDR3 length: 16
clone size: .
V gene: TRBV7-8
J gene: TRBJ2-5
D gene: TRBD2
CDR3 DNA: TGTGCCAGCAGCCACGGACTAGCGGGATCTGGAGAGACCCAGTACTTC
CDR3 protein: CASSHGLAGSGETQYF

CDR3 length: 16
clone size: .
V gene: TRBV5-1
J gene: TRBJ2-3
D gene: TRBD1
CDR3 DNA: TGCGCCAGCAGCCTATCGACAGGGGGCGAATCAGATACGCAGTATTTT
CDR3 protein: CASSLSTGGESDTQYF

CDR3 length: 16
clone size: .
V gene: TRBV10-3
J gene: TRBJ2-2
D gene: TRBD2
CDR3 DNA: TGTGCCATCAGTGCCATAGCGGGAGGGGACACCGGGGAGCTGTTTTTT
CDR3 protein: CAISAIAGGDTGELFF

CDR3 length: 13
clone size: .
V gene: TRBV5-8
J gene: TRBJ2-1
D gene: .
CDR3 DNA: TGTGCCAACGTTCAGGACTTTTACAATGAGCAGTTCTTC
CDR3 protein: CANVQDFYNEQFF

CDR3 length: 15
clone size: .
V gene: TRBV5-6
J gene: TRBJ1-1
D gene: .
CDR3 DNA: TGTGCCAGCAGCTTTCCAGGGGTGCGGGGGCCTGAAGCTTTCTTT
CDR3 protein: CASSFPGVRGPEAFF

CDR3 length: 13
clone size: .
V gene: TRBV7-9
J gene: TRBJ1-5
D gene: .
CDR3 DNA: TGTGCCAGCAGCTCGTCAATGACAGGGCCCCAGCATTTT
CDR3 protein: CASSSSMTGPQHF

CDR3 length: 11
clone size: many
V gene: TRBV3-1/TRBV3-2
J gene: TRBJ2-7
D gene: .
CDR3 DNA: TGTGCCAGCAGCCATTACTACGAGCAGTACTTC
CDR3 protein: CASSHYYEQYF

CDR3 length: 14
clone size: .
V gene: TRBV2
J gene: TRBJ1-3
D gene: .
CDR3 DNA: TGTGCCAGCAGTGAACAGGCAGTCGGAAACACCATATATTTT
CDR3 protein: CASSEQAVGNTIYF

CDR3 length: 15
clone size: .
V gene: TRBV29-1
J gene: TRBJ2-1
D gene: TRBD1
CDR3 DNA: TGCAGCGTTGAAGGGGCGCAGGGGGCGACGAATGAGCAGTTCTTC
CDR3 protein: CSVEGAQGATNEQFF

CDR3 length: 14
clone size: few
V gene: TRBV3-1/TRBV3-2
J gene: TRBJ2-5
D gene: .
CDR3 DNA: TGTGCCAGCAGCCTAGGGACTGGTAGCCAGACCCAGTACTTC
CDR3 protein: CASSLGTGSQTQYF

CDR3 length: 15
clone size: few
V gene: TRBV7-9
J gene: TRBJ1-3
D gene: .
CDR3 DNA: TGTGCCAGCAGCTTAGCGTTAGGGAGTTGGAACACCATATATTTT
CDR3 protein: CASSLALGSWNTIYF

CDR3 length: 14
clone size: .
V gene: TRBV3-1/TRBV3-2
J gene: TRBJ1-6
D gene: .
CDR3 DNA: TGTGCCAGCAGCCAAGATAACAGGGATTCACCCCTCCACTTT
CDR3 protein: CASSQDNRDSPLHF

CDR3 length: 15
clone size: .
V gene: TRBV5-1
J gene: TRBJ2-7
D gene: TRBD2
CDR3 DNA: TGCGCCAGCGGAAGACTAGCGGGCTCTTCCTACGAGCAGTACTTC
CDR3 protein: CASGRLAGSSYEQYF

CDR3 length: 12
clone size: .
V gene: TRBV27
J gene: TRBJ2-7
D gene: .
CDR3 DNA: TGTGCCAGCAGTGCCAGCTCCTACGAGCAGTACTTC
CDR3 protein: CASSASSYEQYF